What follows are 27 T cell receptor beta chains derived from one specimen sequenced in a study of blood T cell repertoires in COVID-19. Assay: immunoSEQ multiplex PCR; the TCRdb copy retains only in-frame clones and omits some. The sample holds approximately 210,000 clones; roughly 87% are singletons and the top ten take approximately 7.3%. Source material: PBMCs or T cells enriched from blood (not recorded which). These receptors were collected from a young man in a cohort exposed to, infected with or recovered from COVID-19 (not recorded which).

This rearrangement joins TRBV27 to TRBJ2-1; weak D call: TRBD1 (6 bases). V was cut by 6 bases and J by 8 bases, with 20 bases left in between. This CDR3 spans 15 amino acids. Germline values: CDR1 MNHEY, CDR2 SMNVEV (reference sequence). The CDR3 nucleotides are TGTGCCAGCAGCTTAGGGGCCAGGGGAACGGATGAGCAGTTCTTC. Residues: CASSLGARGTDEQFF.

The chain links TRBV5-1 to TRBJ2-3; D possibly corresponds to TRBD2 (6 bases). The germline CDR1 and CDR2 sequences are SGHRS and YFSETQ. This CDR3 region has 13 residues. Between the trimmed V and J ends, which lost 0 bases and 6 bases, there was a span of 8 bases. The CDR3 spells CASSLDRGDTQYF. The DNA for the CDR3 is TGCGCCAGCAGCTTGGATCGGGGGGATACGCAGTATTTT.

The V call is TRBV21-1, the J call TRBJ2-1; TRBD1 is the table's D call and was not checked against the DNA. TRBV21-1 is a recognized pseudogene. The CDR3 runs to 11 residues. The CDR3 DNA reads as TGTGACCCGACAGGGAAGGGATTTCGGTTCTTC. It codes for CDPTGKGFRFF.

This clone has only one observation. This chain joins TRBV6-9 and TRBJ2-4; 11 bases map to TRBD2. From germline, CDR1 is MNHGY and CDR2 SVAAGI. The CDR3 spans 16 residues. J lost 1 base, V lost 4 bases, and 3 bases had no gene match. CDR3 sequence reads: CASSSGLAVAKNIQYF. The CDR3 DNA reads TGTGCCAGCAGTTCGGGACTAGCGGTGGCCAAAAACATTCAGTACTTC.

This clone was picked up one time. V is TRBV18 and J is TRBJ2-2; 8 bases map to TRBD2. This CDR3 has 18 amino acids. Germline lookup yields CDR1 KGHSH and CDR2 LQKENI. Trimming cost V 2 bases and J 2 bases; bases outside gene matches: 10. The CDR3 DNA is TGTGCCAGCTCACCAAGCGGGAGCTACGGGGTTAACACCGGGGAGCTGTTTTTT. It translates to CASSPSGSYGVNTGELFF.

The chain carries TRBV3-1 (or the pseudogene TRBV3-2) and TRBJ2-3; 11 bases align to TRBD2. The CDR3 is 17 residues long. Germline V gene data show CDR1 as LGHDT and CDR2 as YNNKEL (reference sequence). V shed 0 bases and J 8 bases; nucleotides not matched to a gene: 10. CDR3: CASSQDGTSGSLFTQYF. The CDR3 DNA sequence: TGTGCCAGCAGCCAAGATGGCACTAGCGGGAGTTTGTTTACGCAGTATTTT.

J is TRBJ1-2 and V is TRBV28; D unresolved. Trimming took off 2 bases at V and 7 bases at J, with 14 bases between the two ends. Germline loops: CDR1 MDHEN, CDR2 SYDVKM. The CDR3 extends over 14 amino acids. The CDR3 region is CASSLKTRARGYTF. CDR3 in DNA: TGTGCCAGCAGTTTAAAGACTAGGGCGCGTGGCTACACCTTC.

The V call is TRBV5-1, the J call TRBJ1-2; D gene unclear. The CDR3 runs to 14 residues. Germline loops: CDR1 SGHRS, CDR2 YFSETQ. V lost 0 bases and J 0 bases, leaving 6 bases between the germline ends. The CDR3 DNA is TGCGCCAGCAGCTTGGACAGTACTAACTATGGCTACACCTTC. Translating gives CASSLDSTNYGYTF.

This chain connects TRBV9 to TRBJ2-1; 8 bases agree with TRBD2. V lost 2 bases, J lost 7 bases, and 14 bases stayed unmatched. From germline, CDR1 is SGDLS and CDR2 YYNGEE. The CDR3 is 17 residues long. The CDR3 DNA sequence: TGTGCCAGCAGCGTGCTGTGGGGGGGTAGCGGGAATAATGAGCAGTTCTTC. Translated, it gives CASSVLWGGSGNNEQFF.

The V call is TRBV27, the J call TRBJ2-1, with 13 bases matching TRBD2. Unmatched junction bases numbered 11, after V lost 7 bases and J lost 5 bases. There are 17 residues in the CDR3. Germline lookup yields CDR1 MNHEY and CDR2 SMNVEV (reference sequence). The CDR3 spells CASIPTSGRAFHNEQFF. CDR3 in DNA: TGTGCCAGCATACCAACTAGCGGGAGGGCATTTCACAATGAGCAGTTCTTC.

The chain combines TRBV7-6 with TRBJ2-7, with 8 bases identical to TRBD1. This CDR3 spans 15 amino acids. The V gene's germline CDR1 is SGHVS and CDR2 FNYEAQ. Losses at the gene ends were 4 bases for V and 3 bases for J; bases not matched to a gene: 8. CDR3 in amino acids: CASSSTPGQVYEQYF. DNA of the CDR3: TGTGCCAGCAGCTCCACTCCGGGACAGGTCTACGAGCAGTACTTC.

The chain recombines TRBV5-1 with TRBJ1-1; the match to TRBD1 covers 8 bases. The CDR3 covers 16 residues. In germline, CDR1 is SGHRS, CDR2 YFSETQ. Trimming removed 0 bases from V and 0 bases from J; junction bases left unmatched: 4. CDR3 DNA sequence: TGCGCCAGCAGCTTGGGAGACAGGGGCCTGAACACTGAAGCTTTCTTT. It specifies CASSLGDRGLNTEAFF.

The chain recombines TRBV28 with TRBJ1-3, with D hard to call. From germline, CDR1 is MDHEN and CDR2 SYDVKM. The CDR3 spans 13 residues. Trimming stripped 7 bases from V and 10 bases from J, with 17 bases between. CDR3 sequence reads: CASTFRAGDTIYF. CDR3 bases: TGTGCCAGCACCTTCCGGGCGGGTGATACCATATATTTT.

Note on this clone: Other DNA sequences in the same sample also yield this CDR3. The rearrangement joins TRBV11-3 to TRBJ2-1; 8 bases fit TRBD2. Germline values: CDR1 SGHNT, CDR2 YENEEA. The CDR3 sequence is 14 residues long. Germline trimming cut 4 bases from V and 1 base from J; bases unmatched to any gene: 0. CDR3 DNA: TGTGCCAGCAGCTCGGGAGGGTCCTACAATGAGCAGTTCTTC. Residues: CASSSGGSYNEQFF.

This clone was counted between two and nine times. V is TRBV7-9 and J is TRBJ2-7; tentatively, D is TRBD2 (6 bases). From germline, CDR1 is SEHNR and CDR2 FQNEAQ (reference sequence). CDR3 length equals 13 residues. V was cut by 5 bases and J by 2 bases, with 10 bases left in between. CDR3 amino acids: CASSRGSTYEQYF. The DNA for the CDR3 is TGTGCCAGCAGCCGGGGGTCCACCTACGAGCAGTACTTC.

This rearrangement joins TRBV18 to TRBJ2-7, with D possibly matching TRBD2 (5 bases). The CDR3 loop spans 15 amino acids. V gave up 3 bases and J gave up 0 bases, with 12 bases separating them. Germline V gives CDR1 KGHSH, CDR2 LQKENI. The chain's CDR3 is CASSPRTGDSYEQYF. DNA of the CDR3: TGTGCCAGCTCACCCAGAACCGGGGACTCCTACGAGCAGTACTTC. Supplemented by reference TRBV18 and TRBJ2-7, the full variable domain reads NAGVMQNPRHLVRRRGQEARLRCSPMKGHSHVYWYRQLPEEGLKFMVYLQKENIIDESGMPKERFSAEFPKEGPSILRIQQVVRGDSAAYFCASSPRTGDSYEQYFGPGTRLTVT.

The gene calls are TRBV18 and TRBJ1-2, with D possibly TRBD1 on 5 matching bases. Deletions cut 2 bases from V and 8 bases from J, with 6 bases between. Germline V gene lookup returns CDR1 KGHSH and CDR2 LQKENI. The CDR3 spans 11 residues. CDR3 sequence: CASSPGGGYTF. The CDR3 coding sequence is TGTGCCAGCTCACCAGGGGGGGGCTACACCTTC.

The chain links TRBV24-1 to TRBJ2-3; TRBD1 matches 12 bases. The CDR3 covers 19 residues. CDR1 KGHDR and CDR2 SFDVKD come from the germline V gene. V was clipped by 7 bases and J by 5 bases; unmatched bases: 18. CDR3 DNA: TGTGCCACCAGACACGTAAGGGGACAGGGGGCACTGAGACTAGATACGCAGTATTTT. Protein sequence: CATRHVRGQGALRLDTQYF.

This chain joins TRBV27 and TRBJ1-1; 7 positions match TRBD1. Looked up from germline, CDR1 is MNHEY and CDR2 is SMNVEV (reference sequence). The V gene end was trimmed by 5 bases and the J gene end by 3 bases; junction bases not matched to a gene: 9. This CDR3 is 15 amino acids long. The CDR3 nucleotides read TGTGCCAGCAGTAGGACACAGGGGTCAGACACTGAAGCTTTCTTT. Residues: CASSRTQGSDTEAFF.

This clone was observed a single time. The V call is TRBV6-2 or TRBV6-3, the J call TRBJ2-2, with 8 bases matching TRBD2. From germline, CDR1 is MNHEY and CDR2 SVGEGT. The CDR3 extends over 20 amino acids. V trimming: 6 bases; J trimming: 4 bases; junction bases outside the gene matches: 22. The CDR3 sequence: CASSWRRGGAGVGGTGELFF. The DNA of the CDR3 is TGTGCCAGCAGCTGGAGGAGGGGGGGAGCGGGAGTGGGAGGCACCGGGGAGCTGTTTTTT.

The V and J genes are TRBV12-5 and TRBJ2-1; 11 nucleotides align to TRBD2. This CDR3 is 16 amino acids long. CDR1 and CDR2 (germline): LGHNT, FRNRAP. J lost 6 bases, V lost 4 bases, and 8 bases had no gene match. CDR3 region: CASGSPGTSGLNEQFF. The CDR3 DNA reads as TGTGCTAGTGGTTCACCCGGGACTAGCGGTCTCAATGAGCAGTTCTTC.

This chain links TRBV5-4 with TRBJ2-1; 9 nucleotides line up with TRBD2. There are 16 residues in the CDR3. The V and J ends lost 1 base and 8 bases, in that order; junction bases with no gene match: 10. Germline values: CDR1 SGHNT, CDR2 YYREEE (reference sequence). CDR3 sequence (DNA): TGTGCCAGCAGCTTGAAGCGGGAGGCGGGTGGAGATGAGCAGTTCTTC. Residues: CASSLKREAGGDEQFF.

This CDR3 is CTSSRTVGDTEAFF. The CDR3 DNA follows: TGCACCAGCAGCCGGACAGTAGGGGACACTGAAGCTTTCTTT. The chain recombines TRBV1 with TRBJ1-1; TRBD1 is taken as the D call from the table, unchecked against the DNA. TRBV1 has pseudogene status. The CDR3 length is 14 residues.

In this sample, this clone turned up a few times. This rearrangement joins TRBV4-1 to TRBJ1-3, with D unresolved. This CDR3 has 16 residues. From germline, CDR1 is MGHRA and CDR2 YSYEKL. The V end lost 0 bases, the J end lost 2 bases, and 11 bases lay between the germline ends. The chain's CDR3 is CASSQDRGETGNTIYF. The DNA for the CDR3 is TGCGCCAGCAGCCAAGATCGCGGGGAAACTGGAAACACCATATATTTT.

CDR3 residues: CASSSGSSGNTIYF. CDR3 DNA sequence: TGTGCCAGCAGCTCGGGGAGCTCTGGAAACACCATATATTTT. The rearrangement uses TRBV7-2 and TRBJ1-3; D remains unclear. The ends were cut back, 4 bases at V and 0 bases at J, with 7 bases in the middle. This CDR3 has 14 residues. Germline values: CDR1 SGHTA, CDR2 FQGNSA.

V usage is TRBV27 and J usage is TRBJ2-7; 10 bases match TRBD2. After removal of 5 bases from V and 3 bases from J, the junction contained 10 bases not matched to a gene. This CDR3 comprises 16 residues. Germline assignment: CDR1 MNHEY and CDR2 SMNVEV (reference sequence). CDR3 in amino acids: CASSPVPGTSVYEQYF. The CDR3 DNA follows: TGTGCCAGCAGTCCAGTGCCCGGGACTAGCGTCTACGAGCAGTACTTC.

The chain combines TRBV6-2 or TRBV6-3 with TRBJ2-6; TRBD1 is a possible D gene (6 bases). The length of the CDR3 is 20 residues. Trimming took off 0 bases at V and 2 bases at J, with 20 bases between the two ends. The germline CDR1 and CDR2 sequences are MNHEY and SVGEGT. The CDR3 here is CASSYSQVQGFGPGANVLTF. The CDR3 DNA follows: TGTGCCAGCAGTTACTCCCAGGTACAGGGTTTTGGGCCTGGGGCCAACGTCCTGACTTTC.